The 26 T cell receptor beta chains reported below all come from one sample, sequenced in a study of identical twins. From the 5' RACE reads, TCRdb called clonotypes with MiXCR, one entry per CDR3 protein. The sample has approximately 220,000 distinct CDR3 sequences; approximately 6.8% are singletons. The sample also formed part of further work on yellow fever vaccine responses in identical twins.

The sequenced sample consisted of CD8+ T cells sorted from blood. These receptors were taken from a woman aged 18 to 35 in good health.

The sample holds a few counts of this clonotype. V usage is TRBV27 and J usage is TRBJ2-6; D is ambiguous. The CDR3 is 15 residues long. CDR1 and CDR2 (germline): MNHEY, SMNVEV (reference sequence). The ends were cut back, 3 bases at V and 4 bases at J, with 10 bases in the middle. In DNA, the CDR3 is TGTGCCAGCAGTTTCGACTCAACCGGGGCCAACGTCCTGACTTTC. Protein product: CASSFDSTGANVLTF.

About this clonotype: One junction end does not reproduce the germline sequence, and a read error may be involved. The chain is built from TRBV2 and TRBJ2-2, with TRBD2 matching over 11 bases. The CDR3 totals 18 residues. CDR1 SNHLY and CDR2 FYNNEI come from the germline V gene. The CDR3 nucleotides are TGTGCCATCAGTTTAAGGTTCGGGGGGACTAGCGGCACCGGGGAGCTGTTTTTT. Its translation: CAISLRFGGTSGTGELFF.

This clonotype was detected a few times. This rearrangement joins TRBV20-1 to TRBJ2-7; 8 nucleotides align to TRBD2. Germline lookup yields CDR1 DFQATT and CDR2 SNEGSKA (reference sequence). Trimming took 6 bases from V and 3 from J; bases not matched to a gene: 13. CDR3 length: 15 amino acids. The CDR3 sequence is CSAELSGSGVYEQYF. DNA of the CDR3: TGCAGTGCGGAACTAAGCGGGAGCGGGGTCTACGAGCAGTACTTC.

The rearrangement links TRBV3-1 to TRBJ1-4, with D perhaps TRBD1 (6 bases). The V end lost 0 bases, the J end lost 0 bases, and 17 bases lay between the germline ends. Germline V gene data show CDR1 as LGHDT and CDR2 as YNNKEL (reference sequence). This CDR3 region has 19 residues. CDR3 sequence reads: CASSQEFRTDLATNEKLFF. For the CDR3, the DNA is TGTGCCAGCAGCCAAGAGTTCCGGACAGACCTGGCAACTAATGAAAAACTGTTTTTT.

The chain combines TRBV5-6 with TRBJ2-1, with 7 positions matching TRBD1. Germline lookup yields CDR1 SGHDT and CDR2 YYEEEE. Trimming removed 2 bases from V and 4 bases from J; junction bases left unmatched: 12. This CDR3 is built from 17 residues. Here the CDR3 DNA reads TGTGCCAGCAGCTTTGGGCCGACAGGGTGGAATTACAATGAGCAGTTCTTC. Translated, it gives CASSFGPTGWNYNEQFF.

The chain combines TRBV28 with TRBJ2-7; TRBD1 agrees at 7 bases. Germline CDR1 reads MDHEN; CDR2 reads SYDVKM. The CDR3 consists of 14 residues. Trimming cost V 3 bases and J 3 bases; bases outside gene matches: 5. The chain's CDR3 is CASSFGTDRYEQYF. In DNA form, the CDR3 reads TGTGCCAGCAGTTTTGGGACAGACCGCTACGAGCAGTACTTC.

CDR3 sequence reads: CSASRGDYEQYF. The CDR3 DNA reads as TGCAGTGCCAGCCGGGGGGACTACGAGCAGTACTTC. The rearrangement links TRBV20-1 to TRBJ2-7; 7 bases fit TRBD2. Germline CDR1 is DFQATT and CDR2 is SNEGSKA (reference sequence). Losses at the gene ends were 6 bases for V and 3 bases for J; bases not matched to a gene: 5. The CDR3 runs to 12 residues.

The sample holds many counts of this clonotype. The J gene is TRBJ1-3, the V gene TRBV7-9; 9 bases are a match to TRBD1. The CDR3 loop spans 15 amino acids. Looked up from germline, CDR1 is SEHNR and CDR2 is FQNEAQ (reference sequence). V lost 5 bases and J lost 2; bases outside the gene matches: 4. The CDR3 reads CASSPTGGPGNTIYF. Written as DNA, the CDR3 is TGTGCCAGCAGCCCAACAGGGGGCCCTGGAAACACCATATATTTT.

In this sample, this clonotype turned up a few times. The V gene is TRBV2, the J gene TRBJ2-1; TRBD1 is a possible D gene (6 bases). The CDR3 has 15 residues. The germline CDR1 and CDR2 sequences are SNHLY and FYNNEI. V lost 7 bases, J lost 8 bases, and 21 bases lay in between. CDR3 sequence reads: CASITGPGVEDEQFF. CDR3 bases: TGTGCCAGCATAACCGGGCCAGGGGTTGAGGATGAGCAGTTCTTC.

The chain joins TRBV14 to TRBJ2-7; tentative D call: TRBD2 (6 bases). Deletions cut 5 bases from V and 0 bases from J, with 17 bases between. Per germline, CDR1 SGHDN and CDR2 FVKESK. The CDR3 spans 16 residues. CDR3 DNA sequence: TGTGCCAGCAGCTTCGCCGGGACTCAGAGCTCCTACGAGCAGTACTTC. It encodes CASSFAGTQSSYEQYF. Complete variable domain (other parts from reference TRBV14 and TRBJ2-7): EAGVTQFPSHSVIEKGQTVTLRCDPISGHDNLYWYRRVMGKEIKFLLHFVKESKQDESGMPNNRFLAERTGGTYSTLKVQPAELEDSGVYFCASSFAGTQSSYEQYFGPGTRLTVT.

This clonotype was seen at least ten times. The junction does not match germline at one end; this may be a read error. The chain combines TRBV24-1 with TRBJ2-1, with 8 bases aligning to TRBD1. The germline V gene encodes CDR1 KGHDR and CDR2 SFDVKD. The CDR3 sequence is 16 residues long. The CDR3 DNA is TGTGCCACCAGTGTTTTGACAGGGGCCGCCTACAATGAGCAGTTCTTC. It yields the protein CATSVLTGAAYNEQFF.

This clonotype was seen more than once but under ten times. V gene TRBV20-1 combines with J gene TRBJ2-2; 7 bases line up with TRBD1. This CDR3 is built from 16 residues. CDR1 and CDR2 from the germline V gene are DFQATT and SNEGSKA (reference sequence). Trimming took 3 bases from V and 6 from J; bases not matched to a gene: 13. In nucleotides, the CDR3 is TGCAGTGCTAGCGAGGGAGCAGACAGGGTCTCCGGGGAGCTGTTTTTT. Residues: CSASEGADRVSGELFF.

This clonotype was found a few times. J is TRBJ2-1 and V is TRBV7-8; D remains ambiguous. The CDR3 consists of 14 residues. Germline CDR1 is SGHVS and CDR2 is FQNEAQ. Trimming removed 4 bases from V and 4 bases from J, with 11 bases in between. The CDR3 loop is CASSSGSKYNEQFF. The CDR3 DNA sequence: TGTGCCAGCAGCTCCGGATCGAAGTACAATGAGCAGTTCTTC. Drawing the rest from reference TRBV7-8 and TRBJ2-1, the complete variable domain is GAGVSQSPRYKVAKRGQDVALRCDPISGHVSLFWYQQALGQGPEFLTYFQNEAQLDKSGLPSDRFFAERPEGSVSTLKIQRTQQEDSAVYLCASSSGSKYNEQFFGPGTRLTVL.

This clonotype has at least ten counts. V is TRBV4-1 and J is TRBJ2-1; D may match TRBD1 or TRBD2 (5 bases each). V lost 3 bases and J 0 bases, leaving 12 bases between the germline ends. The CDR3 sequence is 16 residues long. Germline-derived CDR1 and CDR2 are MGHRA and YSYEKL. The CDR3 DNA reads TGCGCCAGCAGCCATATCGCAGGGAGCTCCTACAATGAGCAGTTCTTC. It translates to CASSHIAGSSYNEQFF.

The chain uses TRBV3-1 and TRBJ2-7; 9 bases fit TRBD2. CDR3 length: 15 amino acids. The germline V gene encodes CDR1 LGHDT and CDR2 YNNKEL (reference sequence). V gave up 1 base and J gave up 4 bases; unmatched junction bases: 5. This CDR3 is CASSQVWLAGYEQYF. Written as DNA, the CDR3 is TGTGCCAGCAGCCAAGTTTGGCTAGCGGGGTACGAGCAGTACTTC.

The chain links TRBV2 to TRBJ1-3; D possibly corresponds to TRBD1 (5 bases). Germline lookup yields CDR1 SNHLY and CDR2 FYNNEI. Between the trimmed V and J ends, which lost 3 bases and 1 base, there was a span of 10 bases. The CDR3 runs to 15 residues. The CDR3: CASSDVSGSGNTIYF. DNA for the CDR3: TGTGCCAGCAGTGATGTTTCAGGGTCTGGAAACACCATATATTTT.

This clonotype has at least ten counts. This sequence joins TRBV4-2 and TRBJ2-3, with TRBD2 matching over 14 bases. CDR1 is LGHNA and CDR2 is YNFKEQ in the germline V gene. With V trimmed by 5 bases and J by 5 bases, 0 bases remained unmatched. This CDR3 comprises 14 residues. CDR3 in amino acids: CASSGTSGGDTQYF. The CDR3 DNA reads TGTGCCAGCAGCGGGACTAGCGGGGGAGATACGCAGTATTTT.

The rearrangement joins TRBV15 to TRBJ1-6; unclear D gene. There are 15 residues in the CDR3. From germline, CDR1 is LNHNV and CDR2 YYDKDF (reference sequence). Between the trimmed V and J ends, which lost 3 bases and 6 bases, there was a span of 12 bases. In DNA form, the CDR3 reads TGTGCCACCAGCAGGGTCGGGATAGGTAATTCACCCCTCCACTTT. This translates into CATSRVGIGNSPLHF.

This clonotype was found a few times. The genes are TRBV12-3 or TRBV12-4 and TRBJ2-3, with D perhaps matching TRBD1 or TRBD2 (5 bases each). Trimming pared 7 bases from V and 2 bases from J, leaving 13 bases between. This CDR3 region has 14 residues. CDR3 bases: TGTGCCAGCACCGTTGGGGGATACACAGATACGCAGTATTTT. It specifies CASTVGGYTDTQYF.

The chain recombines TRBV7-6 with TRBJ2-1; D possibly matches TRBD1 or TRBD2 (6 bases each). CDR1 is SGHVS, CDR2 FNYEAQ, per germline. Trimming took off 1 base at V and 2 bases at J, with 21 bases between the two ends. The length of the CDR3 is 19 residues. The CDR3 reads CASSLVRGLAAGAYNEQFF. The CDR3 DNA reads TGTGCCAGCAGCTTAGTTCGGGGGCTGGCGGCAGGGGCCTACAATGAGCAGTTCTTC.

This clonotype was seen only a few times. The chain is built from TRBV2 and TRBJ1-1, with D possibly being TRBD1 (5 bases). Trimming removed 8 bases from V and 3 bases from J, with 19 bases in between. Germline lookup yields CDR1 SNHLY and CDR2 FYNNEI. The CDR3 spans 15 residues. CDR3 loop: CASAYGQGMHTEAFF. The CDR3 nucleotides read TGTGCCAGCGCCTATGGTCAGGGTATGCACACTGAAGCTTTCTTT.

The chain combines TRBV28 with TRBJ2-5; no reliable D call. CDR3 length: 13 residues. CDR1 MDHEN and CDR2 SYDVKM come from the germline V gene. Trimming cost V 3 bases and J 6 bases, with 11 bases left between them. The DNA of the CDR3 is TGTGCCAGCAGTTTGAGTGCTGGGCAGACCCAGTACTTC. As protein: CASSLSAGQTQYF. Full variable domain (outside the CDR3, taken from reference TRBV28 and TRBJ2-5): DVKVTQSSRYLVKRTGEKVFLECVQDMDHENMFWYRQDPGLGLRLIYFSYDVKMKEKGDIPEGYSVSREKKERFSLILESASTNQTSMYLCASSLSAGQTQYFGPGTRLLVL.

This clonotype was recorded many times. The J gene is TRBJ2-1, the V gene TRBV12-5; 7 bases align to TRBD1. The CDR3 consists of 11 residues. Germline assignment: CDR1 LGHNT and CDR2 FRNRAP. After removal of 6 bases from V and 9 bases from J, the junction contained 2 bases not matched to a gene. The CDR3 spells CASGPGGEQFF. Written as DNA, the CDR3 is TGTGCTAGTGGCCCAGGGGGTGAGCAGTTCTTC.

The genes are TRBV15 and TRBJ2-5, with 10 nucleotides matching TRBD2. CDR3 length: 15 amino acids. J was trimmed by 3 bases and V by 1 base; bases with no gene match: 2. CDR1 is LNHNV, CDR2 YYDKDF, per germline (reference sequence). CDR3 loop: CATSRVTSGKETQYF. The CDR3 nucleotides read TGTGCCACCAGCAGAGTTACTAGCGGGAAAGAGACCCAGTACTTC.

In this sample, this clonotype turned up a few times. CDR3 sequence (DNA): TGTGCCAGCAGTTCCCGCGGGTTGGGGTCCAGGGGTAGCCTAGCCCACACCTTC. Translated, it gives CASSSRGLGSRGSLAHTF. The rearrangement links TRBV28 to TRBJ1-2; a possible D gene is TRBD1 (6 bases). The CDR3 loop spans 18 amino acids. Trimming pared 4 bases from V and 12 bases from J, leaving 33 bases between. Germline values: CDR1 MDHEN, CDR2 SYDVKM.

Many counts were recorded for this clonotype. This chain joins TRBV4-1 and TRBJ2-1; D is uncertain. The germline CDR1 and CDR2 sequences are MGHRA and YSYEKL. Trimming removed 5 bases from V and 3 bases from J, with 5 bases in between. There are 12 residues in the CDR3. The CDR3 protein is CASSSNYNEQFF. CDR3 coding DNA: TGCGCCAGCAGCTCAAACTACAATGAGCAGTTCTTC.